The entry below gives a single T cell receptor (beta chain) sequence along with its context. The CDR3 runs 16 residues. Germline-derived CDR1 and CDR2 are LNHDA and SQIVND (reference sequence). J was trimmed by 3 bases and V by 4 bases; bases with no gene match: 11. TCRdb's copy holds only in-frame clones and misses some; the assay was immunoSEQ multiplex PCR. The data hold fewer than 250,000 clones, with about 87% observed a single time. This sample was taken from a study of blood T cell repertoires in COVID-19. The chain couples TRBV19 to TRBJ1-1; 7 nucleotides agree with TRBD1. The sequence was collected from a man aged 30 to 45 with COVID-19, enrolled during active disease. The sample was peripheral blood. CDR3 in amino acids: CASSKLTGSPHTEAFF. CDR3 bases: TGTGCCAGTAGTAAACTGACAGGGAGCCCACACACTGAAGCTTTCTTT.